This T cell receptor beta chain was identified during a study of human T cells and chemical hapten exposure. Whole-study context: Per-sample variation in TCR yield stemmed mainly from small pooled library volume differences. The study's findings and limits: The formation of large CDR3 similarity clusters by expanded TCRs significantly exceeded that of controls.

Germline V gives CDR1 SGHTA, CDR2 FQGNSA. With 5 bases clipped from V and 3 bases from J, the junction kept 4 bases outside the gene matches. This CDR3 is built from 14 residues. The time point here: patch test 2, 6 weeks after DPC sensitization. Indicated treatment: therapeutic diphenylcyclopropenone sensitization with weekly scalp DPC. At least ten counts were recorded for this clonotype. Its antigen is not known. Each CDR3 protein gets one entry after TCRdb re-called the RACE reads with MiXCR. The profile shows more than 90,000 distinct CDR3 sequences, about 10% of them singletons. This TCR was sampled from a woman aged 40 to 50 with alopecia areata. Some clones in this sample may be carry-over from other donors' samples. The material sequenced was whole blood, taken in connection with sensitization to the hapten diphenylcyclopropenone (DPC). The chain carries TRBV7-2 and TRBJ2-1, with 7 bases that match TRBD2. The DNA for the CDR3 is TGTGCCAGCAGCCCTAGCGGATTCTACAATGAGCAGTTCTTC. Its translation is CASSPSGFYNEQFF.